The 25 T cell receptor beta chains below all came from one sample that was sequenced in a study of shared clonotypes between healthy human individuals. Naive CD8 isolation took CD45RO-negative cells positively selected for CCR7 and excluded terminally differentiated effector memory CD45RA+ cells. The protocol was immunoSEQ multiplex PCR, while the TCRdb copy is restricted to in-frame clones and leaves out a portion. In the table there are about 2.1 million clones, 85% to 95% of which are singletons. The sequenced sample was naive CD8+ T cells from PBMCs. The receptors stem from a man younger than 30 in good health. Some clones in this sample may be carry-over from other donors' samples.

This chain connects TRBV10-3 to TRBJ2-3, with D possibly matching TRBD1 (6 bases). The CDR3 runs to 14 residues. Germline CDR1 is ENHRY and CDR2 is SYGVKD. The V gene lost 6 bases and the J gene lost 11 bases, with 21 bases spanning the gap. CDR3 DNA: TGTGCCATCAGCCTGACAGGCGTGGCCTATGGGCAGTATTTT. It is translated as CAISLTGVAYGQYF.

This sequence joins TRBV28 and TRBJ1-1, with 9 bases aligning to TRBD1. Trimming cost V 6 bases and J 4 bases; bases outside gene matches: 6. The CDR3 contains 14 residues. Germline lookup yields CDR1 MDHEN and CDR2 SYDVKM. DNA for the CDR3: TGTGCCAGCAGCCGACAGGGGGGGACCACTGAAGCTTTCTTT. Translation gives CASSRQGGTTEAFF.

The chain uses TRBV7-4 and TRBJ1-3; 9 bases match TRBD1. The CDR3 extends over 17 amino acids. The trim removed 2 bases at V and 4 bases at J, leaving 9 bases unmatched. Germline CDR1 reads SGHVT; CDR2 reads SQSDAQ. As DNA, the CDR3 is TGTGCCAGCAGCTTACTAGGGACAGGGCTTGGCGGAAACACCATATATTTT. Its protein is CASSLLGTGLGGNTIYF. Combining the CDR3 with reference TRBV7-4 and TRBJ1-3 gives the whole variable domain GAGVSQSPRYKVAKRGRDVALRCDSISGHVTLYWYRQTLGQGSEVLTYSQSDAQRDKSGRPSGRFSAERPERSVSTLKIQRTEQGDSAVYLCASSLLGTGLGGNTIYFGEGSWLTVV.

CDR3 coding DNA: TGTGCCAGCAGTCCGACCAGAGTAGCGGGAGCGGGCAATGAGCAGTTCTTC. It yields the protein CASSPTRVAGAGNEQFF. This chain connects TRBV27 to TRBJ2-1; 9 nucleotides match TRBD2. Trimming removed 5 bases from V and 6 bases from J; junction bases left unmatched: 14. The CDR3 covers 17 residues. Germline V gene sequence: CDR1 MNHEY, CDR2 SMNVEV (reference sequence).

As for this clone: Different DNA sequences within this sample yield the same CDR3. V usage is TRBV28 and J usage is TRBJ2-3, with D perhaps TRBD1 or TRBD2 (5 bases each). Germline CDR1 reads MDHEN; CDR2 reads SYDVKM. CDR3 length equals 14 residues. V was trimmed by 3 bases and J by 0 bases, leaving 7 bases between them. For the CDR3, the DNA is TGTGCCAGCAGTTTTGAGGGGAGCACAGATACGCAGTATTTT. Translating gives CASSFEGSTDTQYF.

Comment on this clone: Within the sample, other DNA sequences also encode this same CDR3. The chain has TRBV27 and TRBJ2-7, with no clear D. This CDR3 comprises 12 residues. V was cut by 3 bases and J by 3 bases, with 6 bases left in between. Germline loops: CDR1 MNHEY, CDR2 SMNVEV (reference sequence). CDR3 amino acids: CASSFWGYEQYF. The CDR3 nucleotides read TGTGCCAGCAGTTTCTGGGGCTACGAGCAGTACTTC.

In regard to this clone: The sample contains more than one DNA sequence encoding this CDR3. The CDR3 DNA follows: TGTGCCATCAGTGAAGGCTCCTACGAGCAGTACTTC. This translates into CAISEGSYEQYF. The chain couples TRBV10-3 to TRBJ2-7; no clear D gene. Germline V CDR1 and CDR2: ENHRY, SYGVKD. Trimming took 3 bases from V and 0 from J, leaving 3 bases between them. The CDR3 consists of 12 residues.

The chain links TRBV7-9 to TRBJ1-1; the D is unclear. The CDR3 runs 15 residues. Germline V lookup: CDR1 SEHNR, CDR2 FQNEAQ (reference sequence). Trimming took 5 bases from V and 1 from J, leaving 14 bases between them. The CDR3 spells CASSPKEVTNTEAFF. DNA for the CDR3: TGTGCCAGCAGCCCGAAGGAGGTGACGAACACTGAAGCTTTCTTT. The variable domain in full, with the rest retrieved from reference TRBV7-9 and TRBJ1-1, is DTGVSQNPRHKITKRGQNVTFRCDPISEHNRLYWYRQTLGQGPEFLTYFQNEAQLEKSRLLSDRFSAERPKGSFSTLEIQRTEQGDSAMYLCASSPKEVTNTEAFFGQGTRLTVV.

This chain joins TRBV6-1 and TRBJ2-1; TRBD2 agrees at 14 bases. With 3 bases clipped from V and 7 bases from J, the junction kept 8 bases outside the gene matches. Germline-derived CDR1 and CDR2 are MNHNS and SASEGT. There are 17 residues in the CDR3. CDR3 sequence (DNA): TGTGCCAGCAGTGATAAGACTAGCGGGAGGGCCGTGAATGAGCAGTTCTTC. Its translation: CASSDKTSGRAVNEQFF.

About this clone itself: This same CDR3 is encoded by further DNA sequences in the sample. CDR3 region: CAISESSQPQHF. CDR3 DNA: TGTGCCATCAGTGAGAGCAGCCAGCCCCAGCATTTT. V gene TRBV10-3 combines with J gene TRBJ1-5; the D is unclear. The CDR3 contains 12 residues. Germline V CDR1 and CDR2: ENHRY, SYGVKD. Trimming took 2 bases from V and 7 from J, leaving 6 bases between them.

The rearrangement uses TRBV29-1 and TRBJ1-4; D not certain. Germline V lookup: CDR1 SQVTM, CDR2 ANQGSEA. V was cut by 5 bases and J by 9 bases, with 10 bases left in between. CDR3 length: 11 residues. DNA of the CDR3: TGCAGCGTTAGCGTAGATCAAAAACTGTTTTTT. Encoded protein: CSVSVDQKLFF. Drawing the rest from reference TRBV29-1 and TRBJ1-4, the complete variable domain is SAVISQKPSRDICQRGTSLTIQCQVDSQVTMMFWYRQQPGQSLTLIATANQGSEATYESGFVIDKFPISRPNLTFSTLTVSNMSPEDSSIYLCSVSVDQKLFFGSGTQLSVL.

The chain joins TRBV23-1 to TRBJ1-3, with D hard to call. TRBV23-1 is sorted into the ORF group, with uncertain function. This CDR3 region has 18 residues. V lost 4 bases, J lost 0 bases, and 19 bases lay in between. CDR3 loop: CASSRTPGAQLSGNTIYF. The CDR3 DNA reads TGCGCCAGCAGTCGGACCCCTGGTGCCCAGCTCTCTGGAAACACCATATATTTT.

The chain has TRBV18 and TRBJ2-1, with 15 bases matching TRBD2. This CDR3 has 15 residues. The V segment lost 3 bases and the J segment 15 bases; nucleotides outside the gene matches: 9. The V gene's germline CDR1 is KGHSH and CDR2 LQKENI. CDR3 loop: CASSPRTSGRDILFF. CDR3 nucleotides: TGTGCCAGCTCACCCAGGACTAGCGGGAGGGACATCCTGTTCTTC.

The chain combines TRBV6-6 with TRBJ1-2; no reliable D call. Germline V gene data show CDR1 as MNHNY and CDR2 as SVGAGI (reference sequence). CDR3 length: 15 amino acids. V shed 6 bases and J shed 2 bases, with 16 bases lying between them. The DNA of the CDR3 is TGTGCCAGCAGCCCCCCGGGGTGGCTGAACTATGGCTACACCTTC. It is translated as CASSPPGWLNYGYTF.

Worth noting for this clone: In the same sample, other DNA sequences code for this CDR3. The V and J genes are TRBV4-1 and TRBJ1-4; no clear D. Germline V CDR1 and CDR2: MGHRA, YSYEKL. V lost 0 bases to trimming and J lost 2 bases, with 10 bases between them. The CDR3 is 16 residues long. DNA for the CDR3: TGCGCCAGCAGCCAAGATAGGAGGGTGACTAATGAAAAACTGTTTTTT. It is translated as CASSQDRRVTNEKLFF.

V is TRBV27 and J is TRBJ2-1, with 15 bases identical to TRBD2. J lost 0 bases, V lost 5 bases, and 8 bases had no gene match. Germline V gene data show CDR1 as MNHEY and CDR2 as SMNVEV (reference sequence). The CDR3 contains 19 residues. The DNA for the CDR3 is TGTGCCAGCAGTCCCCTCGGGACTAGCGGGAGGATCTCCTACAATGAGCAGTTCTTC. Translated: CASSPLGTSGRISYNEQFF.

The rearrangement uses TRBV7-9 and TRBJ1-1; TRBD1 matches 7 bases. V shed 6 bases, J shed 0 bases, and the junction held 7 bases outside the gene matches. Germline V gives CDR1 SEHNR, CDR2 FQNEAQ (reference sequence). The length of the CDR3 is 15 residues. CDR3 loop: CASRGRDSLNTEAFF. The CDR3 region has the DNA TGTGCCAGCAGGGGGCGGGACAGCTTGAACACTGAAGCTTTCTTT.

This sequence joins TRBV18 and TRBJ2-7; 7 bases match TRBD1. The CDR3 has 15 residues. Germline CDR1 is KGHSH and CDR2 is LQKENI. Losses at the gene ends were 1 base for V and 5 bases for J; bases not matched to a gene: 8. The CDR3 bases are TGTGCCAGCTCACCACAAACAGGGGATAAGGACGAGCAGTACTTC. This encodes CASSPQTGDKDEQYF.

For the CDR3, the DNA is TGTGCCAGCAGCCCCAGGGGCCGGGACACTGAAGCTTTCTTT. Amino acids: CASSPRGRDTEAFF. This chain connects TRBV7-9 to TRBJ1-1; a possible D gene is TRBD1 (6 bases). CDR3 length: 14 residues. V was pared by 5 bases and J by 3 bases, with 13 bases between. Germline assignment: CDR1 SEHNR and CDR2 FQNEAQ (reference sequence).

On this clone: This sample includes further DNA sequences coding for the same CDR3. The rearrangement uses TRBV27 and TRBJ2-7; no clear D. The CDR3 has 13 amino acids. Germline CDR1 reads MNHEY; CDR2 reads SMNVEV (reference sequence). With 2 bases removed from V and 2 bases from J, the gap between germline ends came to 7 bases. CDR3 loop: CASSLGLTYEQYF. Here the CDR3 DNA reads TGTGCCAGCAGTTTAGGCTTAACCTACGAGCAGTACTTC.

CDR3 nucleotide sequence: TGTGCCAGCAGTGTAACGTACAGGGTTAGCAATCAGCCCCAGCATTTT. It translates to CASSVTYRVSNQPQHF. V is TRBV6-1 and J is TRBJ1-5; perhaps TRBD1 as D (6 bases). Trimming left V 4 bases short and J 0 bases short, with 13 bases between. The CDR3 totals 16 residues. The V gene's germline CDR1 is MNHNS and CDR2 SASEGT.

The chain uses TRBV28 and TRBJ1-3; possibly TRBD1 for D (5 bases). CDR1 and CDR2 from the germline V gene are MDHEN and SYDVKM. The CDR3 is made up of 17 amino acids. V was shortened by 3 bases and J by 0 bases, with 15 bases between the two germline ends. This CDR3 is CASSLLWGRSSGNTIYF. For the CDR3, the DNA is TGTGCCAGCAGTTTGTTATGGGGCAGGAGCTCTGGAAACACCATATATTTT.

In DNA, the CDR3 is TGTGCCAGCAGCTTGGCTAGCGGAATATCCTACGAGCAGTACTTC. It encodes CASSLASGISYEQYF. The chain recombines TRBV5-6 with TRBJ2-7; 7 bases match TRBD2. With 0 bases clipped from V and 1 base from J, the junction kept 4 bases outside the gene matches. Looked up from germline, CDR1 is SGHDT and CDR2 is YYEEEE. The CDR3 has 15 residues.

The chain recombines TRBV19 with TRBJ1-1; D is undetermined. Germline assignment: CDR1 LNHDA and CDR2 SQIVND (reference sequence). The CDR3 totals 13 residues. V was clipped by 3 bases and J by 0 bases, with 5 bases between them. The CDR3 sequence: CASSMQVNTEAFF. The CDR3 DNA reads as TGTGCCAGTAGTATGCAGGTGAACACTGAAGCTTTCTTT.

This chain joins TRBV2 and TRBJ2-5; tentative D call: TRBD2 (5 bases). The ends were cut back, 7 bases at V and 2 bases at J, with 14 bases in the middle. Germline CDR1 and CDR2: SNHLY and FYNNEI. This CDR3 has 14 residues. The CDR3 loop reads CASTSPGIQETQYF. Written as DNA, the CDR3 is TGTGCCAGCACCTCCCCGGGGATACAAGAGACCCAGTACTTC.